This TCR beta chain came from a study of CD8 T cells in ankylosing spondylitis. This clonotype was picked up many times. This CDR3 contains 14 residues. The J segment lost 12 bases and the V segment lost 3 bases, leaving 16 bases of the junction unmatched. Per the germline V gene, CDR1 is SQVTM and CDR2 is ANQGSEA. TCRdb processed the 5' RACE reads anew with MiXCR; each CDR3 protein has one entry. This table holds 150,000 to 200,000 distinct CDR3 sequences, 18% found once. The TCR was taken from a male donor aged 10-29 years with ankylosing spondylitis or in good health (not recorded which). The chain employs TRBV29-1 and TRBJ1-1; 7 nucleotides match TRBD1. The sample consisted of blood, either unsorted or a sorted T cell fraction (not recorded which). The CDR3 sequence: CSVDPPHDRARSFF. The CDR3 DNA follows: TGCAGCGTTGATCCCCCACACGACAGGGCGCGTTCTTTCTTT. Full variable domain (remainder filled in from reference TRBV29-1 and TRBJ1-1): SAVISQKPSRDICQRGTSLTIQCQVDSQVTMMFWYRQQPGQSLTLIATANQGSEATYESGFVIDKFPISRPNLTFSTLTVSNMSPEDSSIYLCSVDPPHDRARSFFGQGTRLTVV.